Following are 15 T cell receptor beta chains from one sample sequenced in a study of cytomegalovirus exposure and HLA in healthy donors listed by TCRdb under 2017. To prepare the library, the immunoSEQ multiplex PCR assay was applied. A mixture of 60 forward primers for TCR Vbeta segments and 13 reverse primers for TCR Jbeta segments was used in the multiplex PCR. This is the immuneACCESS table as TCRdb keeps it, with only in-frame sequences that have V and J called. A part of the clones is gone; compared with another copy, unresolved V genes explain less than half, and the rest is unexplained. The sample table gives tens of thousands of clones. Clones ranked in the top ten supply 5.5% of the sample. Sequencing used PBMCs. The source of these receptors is a girl between 5 and 17 years old in good health and CMV-seropositive.

CDR3 nucleotide sequence: TGCGCCAGCAGCCAAGATAGGGTGGCAGGGGTATATGGCAATGAGCAGTTCTTC. Its protein is CASSQDRVAGVYGNEQFF. This chain connects TRBV4-1 to TRBJ2-1, with D tentatively TRBD1 (6 bases). This CDR3 region has 18 residues. Germline values: CDR1 MGHRA, CDR2 YSYEKL. The V end was cut by 0 bases, the J end by 6 bases, with 21 bases between.

This chain joins TRBV9 and TRBJ2-3; 9 nucleotides match TRBD1. With V trimmed by 1 base and J by 3 bases, 6 bases remained unmatched. In germline, CDR1 is SGDLS, CDR2 YYNGEE. The CDR3 contains 16 residues. The CDR3 sequence is CASSVHGGQGTDTQYF. The DNA for the CDR3 is TGTGCCAGCAGCGTACACGGGGGACAGGGAACAGATACGCAGTATTTT.

The genes are TRBV28 and TRBJ1-1, with D hard to call. Trimming pared 2 bases from V and 0 bases from J, leaving 10 bases between. There are 15 residues in the CDR3. From germline, CDR1 is MDHEN and CDR2 SYDVKM. The CDR3 loop is CASSLPQRVNTEAFF. DNA of the CDR3: TGTGCCAGCAGTTTACCCCAACGCGTGAACACTGAAGCTTTCTTT.

This chain joins TRBV10-3 and TRBJ2-7; 7 nucleotides align to TRBD1. Germline CDR1 and CDR2: ENHRY and SYGVKD. V was clipped by 6 bases and J by 2 bases; unmatched bases: 4. CDR3 size: 13 residues. CDR3 nucleotide sequence: TGTGCCATCAGAGACAGGGCAACCTACGAGCAGTACTTC. Its protein product is CAIRDRATYEQYF.

The chain carries TRBV2 and TRBJ1-5, with TRBD1 matching 7 bases. This CDR3 region has 15 residues. From germline, CDR1 is SNHLY and CDR2 FYNNEI. Trimming removed 1 base from V and 5 bases from J; junction bases left unmatched: 5. CDR3 bases: TGTGCCAGCAGTGAAGACAGGGGAAGGCATCAGCCCCAGCATTTT. Its translation: CASSEDRGRHQPQHF.

The CDR3 loop is CASSFGTGSSYEQYF. CDR3 sequence (DNA): TGCGCCAGCAGTTTTGGGACAGGTAGCTCCTACGAGCAGTACTTC. The gene calls are TRBV10-2 and TRBJ2-7; 8 bases align to TRBD1. V shed 5 bases, J shed 0 bases, and the junction held 6 bases outside the gene matches. CDR3 length: 15 residues. Germline-derived CDR1 and CDR2 are WSHSY and SAAADI.

DNA for the CDR3: TGCAGCGTTGAAACGCGGGGAGTCTATGGCTACACCTTC. Its protein product is CSVETRGVYGYTF. V usage is TRBV29-1 and J usage is TRBJ1-2; D is uncertain. Germline values: CDR1 SQVTM, CDR2 ANQGSEA. V lost 2 bases to trimming and J lost 4 bases, with 11 bases between them. The CDR3 contains 13 residues.

This chain connects TRBV2 to TRBJ2-7; 9 nucleotides align to TRBD1. V dropped 6 bases and J dropped 5; count of bases not matched to a gene: 8. Germline V lookup: CDR1 SNHLY, CDR2 FYNNEI. This CDR3 has 14 amino acids. CDR3 bases: TGTGCCAGCAGCCAGGGACAGGGTTCTAACGAGCAGTACTTC. Translated, it gives CASSQGQGSNEQYF.

V is TRBV7-3 and J is TRBJ1-1, with D hard to call. Trimming took off 5 bases at V and 8 bases at J, with 12 bases between the two ends. Per germline, CDR1 SGHTA and CDR2 FQGTGA. The CDR3 has 12 amino acids. The CDR3 DNA sequence: TGTGCCAGCAGCGAACTGGCGGGGGAAGCTTTCTTT. Its protein is CASSELAGEAFF.

This chain joins TRBV2 and TRBJ1-2; D gene uncertain. Per germline, CDR1 SNHLY and CDR2 FYNNEI. Trimming removed 8 bases at V and 2 bases at J, with 15 bases between. This CDR3 spans 14 amino acids. The CDR3 here is CASGGPDANYGYTF. The CDR3, as DNA: TGTGCCAGCGGAGGGCCTGATGCAAACTATGGCTACACCTTC.

This chain joins TRBV7-3 and TRBJ2-3, with 8 bases fitting TRBD2. The CDR3 is 15 residues long. The ends lost 3 bases at V and 5 bases at J; junction bases unmatched: 7. CDR1 and CDR2 from the germline V gene are SGHTA and FQGTGA. The CDR3 bases are TGTGCCAGCAGCTTTACGGGGGGGCCAGGAGATACGCAGTATTTT. Translation: CASSFTGGPGDTQYF.

CDR3: CASSLGTAPANEKLFF. The CDR3 region has the DNA TGTGCCAGCAGCTTAGGGACAGCCCCAGCCAATGAAAAACTGTTTTTT. The chain is built from TRBV5-4 and TRBJ1-4; TRBD1 aligns across 7 bases. CDR1 is SGHNT and CDR2 is YYREEE in the germline V gene (reference sequence). The CDR3 is 16 residues long. Trimming removed 2 bases from V and 5 bases from J; junction bases left unmatched: 9.

The chain carries TRBV4-1 and TRBJ2-7; D is unresolved. This CDR3 is built from 15 residues. In germline, CDR1 is MGHRA, CDR2 YSYEKL. V was pared by 3 bases and J by 2 bases, with 14 bases between. This CDR3 is CASSHTFPSAYEQYF. CDR3 in DNA: TGCGCCAGCAGCCATACGTTCCCGAGCGCCTACGAGCAGTACTTC.

The DNA for the CDR3 is TGTGCCAGTGACGGAGGGTACAATGAGCAGTTCTTC. Translation gives CASDGGYNEQFF. The gene calls are TRBV6-6 and TRBJ2-1, with D perhaps TRBD2 (6 bases). V gave up 9 bases and J gave up 4 bases, with 10 bases separating them. In germline, CDR1 is MNHNY, CDR2 SVGAGI (reference sequence). This CDR3 has 12 residues.

This sequence joins TRBV7-6 and TRBJ1-6, with D maybe TRBD1 (6 bases). Germline V gene data show CDR1 as SGHVS and CDR2 as FNYEAQ. The CDR3 contains 15 residues. V was shortened by 5 bases and J by 9 bases, with 17 bases between the two germline ends. The CDR3 nucleotides are TGTGCCAGCAGCGAGTGGGGACAAAAGGGTTCACCCCTCCACTTT. Translation gives CASSEWGQKGSPLHF.